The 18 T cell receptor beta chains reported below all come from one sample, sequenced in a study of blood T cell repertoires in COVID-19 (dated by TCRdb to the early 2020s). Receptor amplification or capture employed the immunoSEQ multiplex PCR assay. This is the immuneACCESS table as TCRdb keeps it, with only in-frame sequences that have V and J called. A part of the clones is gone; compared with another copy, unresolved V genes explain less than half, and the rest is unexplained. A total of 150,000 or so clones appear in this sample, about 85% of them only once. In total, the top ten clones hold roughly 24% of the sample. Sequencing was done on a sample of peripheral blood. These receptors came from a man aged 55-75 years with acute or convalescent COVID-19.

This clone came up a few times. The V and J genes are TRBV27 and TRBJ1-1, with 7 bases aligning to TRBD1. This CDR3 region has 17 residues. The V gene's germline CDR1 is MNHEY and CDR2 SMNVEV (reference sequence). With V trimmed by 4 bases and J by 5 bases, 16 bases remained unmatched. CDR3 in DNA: TGTGCCAGCAGTTCGCTACAGGGGCCGAGAACCACAACTGAAGCTTTCTTT. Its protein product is CASSSLQGPRTTTEAFF.

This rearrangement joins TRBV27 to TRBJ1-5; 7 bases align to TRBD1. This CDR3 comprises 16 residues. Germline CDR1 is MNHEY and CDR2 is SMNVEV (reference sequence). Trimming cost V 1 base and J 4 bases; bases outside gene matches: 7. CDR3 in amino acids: CASSLWADRQNQPQHF. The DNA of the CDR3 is TGTGCCAGCAGTTTATGGGCGGACAGGCAAAATCAGCCCCAGCATTTT.

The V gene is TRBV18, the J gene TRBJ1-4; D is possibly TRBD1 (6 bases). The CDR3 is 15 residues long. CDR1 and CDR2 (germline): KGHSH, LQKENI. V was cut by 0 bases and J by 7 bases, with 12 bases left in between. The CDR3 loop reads CASSPPTGPGEKLFF. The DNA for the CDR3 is TGTGCCAGCTCACCACCCACAGGGCCGGGTGAAAAACTGTTTTTT.

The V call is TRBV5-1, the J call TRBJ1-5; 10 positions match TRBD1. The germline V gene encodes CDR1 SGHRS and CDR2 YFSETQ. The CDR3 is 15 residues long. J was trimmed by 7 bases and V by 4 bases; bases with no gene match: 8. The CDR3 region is CASSPGTGDGQPQHF. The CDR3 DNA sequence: TGCGCCAGCAGCCCAGGGACAGGGGATGGACAGCCCCAGCATTTT.

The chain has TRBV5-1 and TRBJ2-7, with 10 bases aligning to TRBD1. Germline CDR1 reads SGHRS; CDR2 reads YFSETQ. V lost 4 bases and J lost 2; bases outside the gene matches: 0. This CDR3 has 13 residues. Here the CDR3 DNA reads TGCGCCAGCAGCGGACAGGGGGCCTACGAGCAGTACTTC. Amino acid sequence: CASSGQGAYEQYF. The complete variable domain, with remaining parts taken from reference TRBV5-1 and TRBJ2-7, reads KAGVTQTPRYLIKTRGQQVTLSCSPISGHRSVSWYQQTPGQGLQFLFEYFSETQRNKGNFPGRFSGRQFSNSRSEMNVSTLELGDSALYLCASSGQGAYEQYFGPGTRLTVT.

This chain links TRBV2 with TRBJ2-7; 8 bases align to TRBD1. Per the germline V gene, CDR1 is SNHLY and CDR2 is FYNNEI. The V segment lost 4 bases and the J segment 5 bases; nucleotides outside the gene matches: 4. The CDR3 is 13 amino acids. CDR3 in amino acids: CASSVRGPDEQYV. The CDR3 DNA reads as TGTGCCAGCAGTGTCAGGGGGCCGGACGAGCAGTACGTC.

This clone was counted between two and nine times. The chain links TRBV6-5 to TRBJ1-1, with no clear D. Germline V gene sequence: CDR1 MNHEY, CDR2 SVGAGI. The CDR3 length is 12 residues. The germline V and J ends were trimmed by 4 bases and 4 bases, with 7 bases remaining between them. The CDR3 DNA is TGTGCCAGCAGTTTTTACGGCACTGAAGCTTTCTTT. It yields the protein CASSFYGTEAFF.

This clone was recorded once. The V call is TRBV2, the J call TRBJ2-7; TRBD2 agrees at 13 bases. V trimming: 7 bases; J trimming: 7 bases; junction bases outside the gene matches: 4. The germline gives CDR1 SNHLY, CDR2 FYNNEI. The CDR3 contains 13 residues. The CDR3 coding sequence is TGTGCCAGCACCGGACTAGCGGGAGTGGAGCAGTACTTC. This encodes CASTGLAGVEQYF.

The CDR3, as DNA: TGTGCCAGTAGTTTTGGGGGGACCGGGGAGCTGTTTTTT. It is translated as CASSFGGTGELFF. This chain joins TRBV19 and TRBJ2-2; D perhaps matches TRBD2 (6 bases). CDR1 LNHDA and CDR2 SQIVND come from the germline V gene (reference sequence). V lost 5 bases, J lost 5 bases, and 9 bases lay in between. There are 13 residues in the CDR3.

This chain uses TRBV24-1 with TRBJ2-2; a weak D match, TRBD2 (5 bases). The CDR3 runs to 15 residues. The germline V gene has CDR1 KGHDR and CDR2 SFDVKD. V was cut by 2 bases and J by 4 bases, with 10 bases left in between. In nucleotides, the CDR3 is TGTGCCACCAGTGATTCGGAGGCGAGCACCGGGGAGCTGTTTTTT. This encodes CATSDSEASTGELFF.

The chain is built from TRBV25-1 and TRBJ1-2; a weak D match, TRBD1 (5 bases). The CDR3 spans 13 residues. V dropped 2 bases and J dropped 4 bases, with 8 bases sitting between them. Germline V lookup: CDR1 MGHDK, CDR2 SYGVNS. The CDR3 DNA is TGTGCCAGCAGTGAAGGGAGGGGCTATGGCTACACCTTC. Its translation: CASSEGRGYGYTF.

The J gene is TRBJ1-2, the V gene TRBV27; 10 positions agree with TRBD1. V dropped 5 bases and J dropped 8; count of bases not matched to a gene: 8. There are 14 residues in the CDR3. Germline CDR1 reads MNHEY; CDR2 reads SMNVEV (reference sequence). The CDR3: CASSQRPTGGGYTF. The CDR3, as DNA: TGTGCCAGCAGTCAACGACCGACAGGGGGCGGCTACACCTTC.

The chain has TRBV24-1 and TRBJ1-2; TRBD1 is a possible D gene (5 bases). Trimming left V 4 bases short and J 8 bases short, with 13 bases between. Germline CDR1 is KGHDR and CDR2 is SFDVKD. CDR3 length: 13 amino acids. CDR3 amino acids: CATSDPMTDGYTF. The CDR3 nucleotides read TGTGCCACCAGTGACCCGATGACAGACGGCTACACCTTC.

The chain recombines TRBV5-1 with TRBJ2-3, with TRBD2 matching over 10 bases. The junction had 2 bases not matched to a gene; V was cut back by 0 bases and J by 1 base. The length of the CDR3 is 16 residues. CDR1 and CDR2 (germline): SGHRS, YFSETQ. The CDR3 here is CASSLGLAGGTDTQYF. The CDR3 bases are TGCGCCAGCAGCTTGGGTCTAGCGGGGGGCACAGATACGCAGTATTTT.

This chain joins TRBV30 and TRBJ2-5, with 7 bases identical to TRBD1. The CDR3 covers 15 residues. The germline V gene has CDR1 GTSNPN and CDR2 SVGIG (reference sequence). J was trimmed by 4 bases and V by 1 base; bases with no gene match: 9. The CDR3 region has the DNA TGTGCCTGGAGTGCACCGGGACAGCTAGTAGAGACCCAGTACTTC. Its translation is CAWSAPGQLVETQYF.

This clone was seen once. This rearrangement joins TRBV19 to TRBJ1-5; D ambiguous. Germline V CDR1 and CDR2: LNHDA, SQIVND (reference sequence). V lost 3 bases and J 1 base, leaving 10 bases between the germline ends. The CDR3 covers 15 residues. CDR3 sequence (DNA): TGTGCCAGTAGTATCTCTGGCTGGAGCAATCAGCCCCAGCATTTT. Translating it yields CASSISGWSNQPQHF.

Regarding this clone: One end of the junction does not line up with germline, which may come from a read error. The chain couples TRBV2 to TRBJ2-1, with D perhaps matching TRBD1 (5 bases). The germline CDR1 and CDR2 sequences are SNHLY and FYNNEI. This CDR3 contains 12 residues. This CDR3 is CASSEVTTQTVF. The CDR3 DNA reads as TGTGCCAGCAGTGAAGTCACTACTCAGACAGTCTTC.

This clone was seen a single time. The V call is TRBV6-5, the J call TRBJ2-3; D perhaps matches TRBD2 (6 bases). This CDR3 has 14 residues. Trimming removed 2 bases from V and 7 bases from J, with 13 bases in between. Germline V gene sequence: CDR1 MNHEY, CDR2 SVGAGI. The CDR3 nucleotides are TGTGCCAGCAGTTACGGCGGGGCCAGGAATACGCAGTATTTT. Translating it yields CASSYGGARNTQYF.